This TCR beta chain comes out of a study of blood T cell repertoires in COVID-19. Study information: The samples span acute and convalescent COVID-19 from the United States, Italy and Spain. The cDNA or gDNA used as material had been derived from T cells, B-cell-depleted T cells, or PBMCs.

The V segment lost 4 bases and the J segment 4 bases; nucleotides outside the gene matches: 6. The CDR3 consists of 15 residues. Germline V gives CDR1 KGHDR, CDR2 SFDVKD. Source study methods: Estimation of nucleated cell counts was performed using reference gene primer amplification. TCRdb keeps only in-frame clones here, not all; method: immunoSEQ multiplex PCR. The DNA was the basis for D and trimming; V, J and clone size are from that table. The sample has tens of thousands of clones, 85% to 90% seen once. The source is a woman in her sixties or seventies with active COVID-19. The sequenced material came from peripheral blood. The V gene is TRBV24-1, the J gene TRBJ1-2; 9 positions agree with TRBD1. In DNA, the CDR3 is TGTGCCACCAGTGACCCAGGGACAGGGCTCTATGGCTACACCTTC. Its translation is CATSDPGTGLYGYTF.